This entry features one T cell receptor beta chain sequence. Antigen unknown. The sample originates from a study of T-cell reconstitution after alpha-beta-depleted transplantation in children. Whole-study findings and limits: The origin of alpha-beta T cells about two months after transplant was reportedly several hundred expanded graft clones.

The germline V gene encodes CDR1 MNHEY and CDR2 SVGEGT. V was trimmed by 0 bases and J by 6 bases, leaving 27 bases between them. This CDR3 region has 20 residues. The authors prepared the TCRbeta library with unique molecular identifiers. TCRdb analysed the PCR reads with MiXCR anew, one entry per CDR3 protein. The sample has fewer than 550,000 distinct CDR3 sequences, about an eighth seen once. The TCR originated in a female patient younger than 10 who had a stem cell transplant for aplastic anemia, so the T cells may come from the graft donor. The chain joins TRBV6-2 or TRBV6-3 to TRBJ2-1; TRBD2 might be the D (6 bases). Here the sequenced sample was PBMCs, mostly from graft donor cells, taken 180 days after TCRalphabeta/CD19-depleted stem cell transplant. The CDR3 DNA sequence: TGTGCCAGCAGTTACTCGATGCCGGCAGGGTCGGCGGGAAGAGTCAATGAGCAGTTCTTC. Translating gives CASSYSMPAGSAGRVNEQFF.